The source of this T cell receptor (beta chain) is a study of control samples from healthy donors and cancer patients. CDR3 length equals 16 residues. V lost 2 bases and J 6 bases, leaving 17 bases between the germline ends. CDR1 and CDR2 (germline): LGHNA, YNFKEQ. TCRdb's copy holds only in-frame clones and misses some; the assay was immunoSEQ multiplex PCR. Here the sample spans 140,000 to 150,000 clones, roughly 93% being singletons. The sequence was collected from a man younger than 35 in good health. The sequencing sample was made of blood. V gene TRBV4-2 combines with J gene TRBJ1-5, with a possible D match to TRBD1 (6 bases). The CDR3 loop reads CASSQSAGEGSQPQHF. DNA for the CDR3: TGTGCCAGCAGCCAAAGCGCAGGGGAAGGTAGTCAGCCCCAGCATTTT.